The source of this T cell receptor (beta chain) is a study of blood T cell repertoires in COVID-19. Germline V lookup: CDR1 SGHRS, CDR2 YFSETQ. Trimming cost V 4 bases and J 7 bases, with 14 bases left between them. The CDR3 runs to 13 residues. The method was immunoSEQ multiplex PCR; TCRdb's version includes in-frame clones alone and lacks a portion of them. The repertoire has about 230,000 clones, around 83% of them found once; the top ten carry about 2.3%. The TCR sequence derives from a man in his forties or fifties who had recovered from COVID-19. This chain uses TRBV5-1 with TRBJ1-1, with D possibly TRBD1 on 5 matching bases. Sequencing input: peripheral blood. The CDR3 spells CASSPRRGGEAFF. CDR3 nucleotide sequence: TGCGCCAGCAGCCCCCGGAGGGGCGGTGAAGCTTTCTTT.